Presented here are 20 T cell receptor beta chains from one specimen sequenced in a study of blood T cell repertoires in COVID-19 (TCRdb year 2020). The library was generated by the immunoSEQ multiplex PCR assay. TCRdb provides this immuneACCESS table in a form limited to in-frame rearrangements. Some clones are lacking; in checked studies, under half of them reflect an unresolved V gene, and why the rest are absent is not known. Counted in this sample were around 250,000 clones; roughly 84% of them appeared once. The ten largest clones take up under 7% of the sample. The source material was PBMCs or T cells enriched from blood (not recorded which). Receptors originate from a woman aged 50 to 60 who had been exposed to COVID-19.

V gene TRBV6-2 or TRBV6-3 combines with J gene TRBJ1-1, with 9 bases that match TRBD1. This CDR3 comprises 14 residues. The V segment lost 2 bases and the J segment 11 bases; nucleotides outside the gene matches: 9. Germline V CDR1 and CDR2: MNHEY, SVGEGT. CDR3 sequence reads: CASSYDRGVQRAFF. The CDR3 nucleotides are TGTGCCAGCAGTTACGACAGGGGGGTCCAAAGGGCTTTCTTT.

The chain links TRBV3-1 (or the pseudogene TRBV3-2) to TRBJ2-3; possible D gene TRBD2, 6 bases. The CDR3 has 16 residues. CDR1 is LGHDT, CDR2 YNNKEL, per germline (reference sequence). V lost 0 bases to trimming and J lost 2 bases, with 12 bases between them. The CDR3 sequence: CASSQEGRGLTDTQYF. In nucleotides, the CDR3 is TGTGCCAGCAGCCAAGAAGGACGGGGACTCACAGATACGCAGTATTTT.

The chain is built from TRBV5-6 and TRBJ1-2; D remains ambiguous. Germline V gene sequence: CDR1 SGHDT, CDR2 YYEEEE. The V and J ends lost 1 base and 5 bases respectively, with 6 bases between them. This CDR3 has 12 amino acids. The CDR3 DNA follows: TGTGCCAGCAGCTTGACGGGGTATGGCTACACCTTC. Amino acids: CASSLTGYGYTF.

V usage is TRBV21-1 and J usage is TRBJ1-2; the table's D call of TRBD1 was not tested on the DNA. TRBV21-1 is a known pseudogene. This CDR3 contains 18 residues. CDR3 sequence reads: CASSKSPGRQGPNYGYTF. In DNA form, the CDR3 reads TGTGCCAGCAGCAAAAGCCCAGGGCGACAGGGACCTAACTATGGCTACACCTTC.

This clone was counted once. J is TRBJ1-1 and V is TRBV5-5; D is perhaps TRBD1 (5 bases). CDR3 length: 15 residues. The germline V gene encodes CDR1 SGHKS and CDR2 YYEKEE (reference sequence). The V end lost 4 bases, the J end lost 2 bases, and 15 bases lay between the germline ends. The CDR3 region is CASSRGGGVNTEAFF. The DNA for the CDR3 is TGTGCCAGCAGCCGCGGCGGAGGGGTAAACACTGAAGCTTTCTTT.

This chain links TRBV7-9 with TRBJ1-4; D gene uncertain. V shed 3 bases and J shed 6 bases, with 14 bases lying between them. CDR1 and CDR2 from the germline V gene are SEHNR and FQNEAQ (reference sequence). This CDR3 region has 15 residues. The CDR3 spells CASSLGEGWDEKLFF. DNA of the CDR3: TGTGCCAGCAGCTTGGGTGAGGGTTGGGATGAAAAACTGTTTTTT.

The chain is built from TRBV5-1 and TRBJ2-3; 11 bases agree with TRBD2. The ends lost 0 bases at V and 3 bases at J; junction bases unmatched: 3. The CDR3 contains 16 residues. Germline V CDR1 and CDR2: SGHRS, YFSETQ. The CDR3 loop is CASSLGLAGTTDTQYF. The CDR3 DNA reads TGCGCCAGCAGCTTGGGACTAGCGGGGACTACAGATACGCAGTATTTT.

The chain is built from TRBV30 and TRBJ1-1; 7 nucleotides agree with TRBD1. Germline lookup yields CDR1 GTSNPN and CDR2 SVGIG (reference sequence). V lost 2 bases to trimming and J lost 7 bases; unmatched junction nucleotides: 13. CDR3 length equals 15 residues. The CDR3 nucleotides are TGTGCCTGGAGTATTTCTACGGGACAGCTATTTGAAGCTTTCTTT. It specifies CAWSISTGQLFEAFF. Looking up the rest from reference TRBV30 and TRBJ1-1 gives the full variable domain: SQTIHQWPATLVQPVGSPLSLECTVEGTSNPNLYWYRQAAGRGLQLLFYSVGIGQISSEVPQNLSASRPQDRQFILSSKKLLLSDSGFYLCAWSISTGQLFEAFFGQGTRLTVV.

In its sample, this clone was seen a few times. This chain uses TRBV18 with TRBJ1-1, with D tentatively TRBD1 (5 bases). There are 13 residues in the CDR3. V was clipped by 2 bases and J by 6 bases, with 10 bases between them. CDR1 is KGHSH and CDR2 is LQKENI in the germline V gene. The CDR3 bases are TGTGCCAGCTCACCAAGGGGAAACCCTGAAGCTTTCTTT. Translation gives CASSPRGNPEAFF. Full variable domain (outside the CDR3, taken from reference TRBV18 and TRBJ1-1): NAGVMQNPRHLVRRRGQEARLRCSPMKGHSHVYWYRQLPEEGLKFMVYLQKENIIDESGMPKERFSAEFPKEGPSILRIQQVVRGDSAAYFCASSPRGNPEAFFGQGTRLTVV.

The rearrangement joins TRBV10-3 to TRBJ1-1; TRBD1 is a possible D gene (5 bases). This CDR3 contains 12 residues. Deletions cut 11 bases from V and 10 bases from J, with 20 bases between. CDR1 is ENHRY and CDR2 is SYGVKD in the germline V gene. CDR3 sequence: CASAPRVLGAFF. The CDR3 bases are TGTGCCTCGGCACCCAGGGTCCTCGGAGCTTTCTTT.

The chain recombines TRBV7-9 with TRBJ2-2, with 10 bases matching TRBD2. Trimming at V came to 5 bases and at J to 5 bases, leaving 11 bases not matched to a gene. CDR1 is SEHNR and CDR2 is FQNEAQ in the germline V gene (reference sequence). The CDR3 contains 17 residues. The DNA of the CDR3 is TGTGCCAGCAGCCCGGGACTAGCGACCACTAAAACCGGGGAGCTGTTTTTT. Its protein is CASSPGLATTKTGELFF.

This rearrangement joins TRBV27 to TRBJ2-3; D ambiguous. The CDR3 runs 13 residues. V was cut by 3 bases and J by 2 bases, with 6 bases left in between. Germline assignment: CDR1 MNHEY and CDR2 SMNVEV (reference sequence). The CDR3 protein is CASSFRHTDTQYF. DNA for the CDR3: TGTGCCAGCAGTTTCCGACACACAGATACGCAGTATTTT.

V usage is TRBV18 and J usage is TRBJ2-5, with D tentatively TRBD2 (5 bases). V was shortened by 4 bases and J by 6 bases, with 21 bases between the two germline ends. CDR1 and CDR2 (germline): KGHSH, LQKENI. This CDR3 is 16 amino acids long. The CDR3 loop is CASSRSQGFSAKTQYF. CDR3 in DNA: TGTGCCAGCTCACGAAGCCAAGGGTTTAGCGCGAAGACCCAGTACTTC.

The chain links TRBV28 to TRBJ1-2; 9 bases align to TRBD1. Germline CDR1 and CDR2: MDHEN and SYDVKM. V shed 4 bases and J 7 bases; nucleotides not matched to a gene: 16. This CDR3 has 17 amino acids. The CDR3 sequence: CASSSSGQGTGLSGYTF. The CDR3 DNA follows: TGTGCCAGCAGTTCCTCGGGACAGGGAACCGGTTTGTCTGGCTACACCTTC.

CDR3 sequence reads: CASSPETVPGAGYTF. The CDR3 region has the DNA TGTGCCAGCTCACCCGAGACAGTTCCCGGAGCGGGCTACACCTTC. The gene calls are TRBV18 and TRBJ1-2, with D perhaps matching TRBD1 (5 bases). This CDR3 has 15 residues. Germline-derived CDR1 and CDR2 are KGHSH and LQKENI. V lost 3 bases and J lost 8, with 19 bases in between. The full variable domain, rest sourced from reference TRBV18 and TRBJ1-2, is NAGVMQNPRHLVRRRGQEARLRCSPMKGHSHVYWYRQLPEEGLKFMVYLQKENIIDESGMPKERFSAEFPKEGPSILRIQQVVRGDSAAYFCASSPETVPGAGYTFGSGTRLTVV.

This chain joins TRBV3-1 (or the pseudogene TRBV3-2) and TRBJ2-1; 12 bases match TRBD1. The V gene end was trimmed by 4 bases and the J gene end by 8 bases; junction bases not matched to a gene: 9. Germline CDR1 is LGHDT and CDR2 is YNNKEL (reference sequence). This CDR3 has 16 amino acids. DNA of the CDR3: TGTGCCAGCAGCCCCCGTCCGGGACAGGGGGCTCATGAGCAGTTCTTC. This translates into CASSPRPGQGAHEQFF.

The gene calls are TRBV27 and TRBJ1-6; D not certain. From germline, CDR1 is MNHEY and CDR2 SMNVEV (reference sequence). The CDR3 is 14 residues long. V dropped 3 bases and J dropped 3 bases, with 6 bases sitting between them. CDR3 residues: CASSFADYNSPLHF. The CDR3, as DNA: TGTGCCAGCAGTTTTGCGGACTATAATTCACCCCTCCACTTT.

This chain uses TRBV5-1 with TRBJ2-7; a possible D gene is TRBD1 (6 bases). The V and J ends lost 0 bases and 6 bases respectively, with 10 bases between them. The CDR3 is made up of 13 amino acids. Germline V CDR1 and CDR2: SGHRS, YFSETQ. For the CDR3, the DNA is TGCGCCAGCAGCTTGGTGGGGGCGGGCGAGCAGTACTTC. Its protein is CASSLVGAGEQYF.

The chain uses TRBV27 and TRBJ1-2; D gene ambiguous. The CDR3 is 12 residues long. V was cut by 9 bases and J by 8 bases, with 16 bases left in between. Germline-derived CDR1 and CDR2 are MNHEY and SMNVEV (reference sequence). CDR3 loop: CASSSAGVGYTF. In DNA, the CDR3 is TGTGCCAGTTCCTCGGCGGGCGTGGGCTACACCTTC.

This clone has a handful of counts. V and J are TRBV5-8 and TRBJ1-5, with D perhaps TRBD1 (6 bases). This CDR3 has 13 amino acids. Germline V gene sequence: CDR1 SGHTS, CDR2 YDEGEE. V was trimmed by 6 bases and J by 6 bases, leaving 13 bases between them. The CDR3 here is CASTVTGIQPQHF. The DNA of the CDR3 is TGTGCCAGCACCGTTACAGGGATTCAGCCCCAGCATTTT. Full variable domain (outside the CDR3, taken from reference TRBV5-8 and TRBJ1-5): EAGVTQSPTHLIKTRGQQATLRCSPISGHTSVYWYQQALGLGLQFLLWYDEGEERNRGNFPPRFSGRQFPNYSSELNVNALELEDSALYLCASTVTGIQPQHFGDGTRLSIL.